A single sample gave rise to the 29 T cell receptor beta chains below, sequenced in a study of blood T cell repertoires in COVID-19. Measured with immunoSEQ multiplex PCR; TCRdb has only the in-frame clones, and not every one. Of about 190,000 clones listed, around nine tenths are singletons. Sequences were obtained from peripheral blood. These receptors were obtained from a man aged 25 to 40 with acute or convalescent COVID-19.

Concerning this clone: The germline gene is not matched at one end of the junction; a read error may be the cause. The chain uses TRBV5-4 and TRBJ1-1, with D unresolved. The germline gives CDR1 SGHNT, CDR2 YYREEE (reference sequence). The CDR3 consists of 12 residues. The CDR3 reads CASSLGWQAVCF. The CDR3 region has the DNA TGTGCCAGCAGCTTGGGGTGGCAGGCTGTCTGCTTT.

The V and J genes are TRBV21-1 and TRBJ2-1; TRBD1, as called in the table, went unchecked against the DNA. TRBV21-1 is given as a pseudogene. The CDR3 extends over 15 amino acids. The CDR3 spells CASSKGWGSYNEQFF. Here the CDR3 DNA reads TGTGCCAGCAGCAAAGGTTGGGGCAGCTACAATGAGCAGTTCTTC.

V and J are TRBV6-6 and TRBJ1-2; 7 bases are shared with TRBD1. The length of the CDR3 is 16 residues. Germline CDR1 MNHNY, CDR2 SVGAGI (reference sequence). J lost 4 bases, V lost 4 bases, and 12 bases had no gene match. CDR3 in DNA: TGTGCCAGCAGTTTCACTCGGACAGGACCCTTCTATGGCTACACCTTC. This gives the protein CASSFTRTGPFYGYTF.

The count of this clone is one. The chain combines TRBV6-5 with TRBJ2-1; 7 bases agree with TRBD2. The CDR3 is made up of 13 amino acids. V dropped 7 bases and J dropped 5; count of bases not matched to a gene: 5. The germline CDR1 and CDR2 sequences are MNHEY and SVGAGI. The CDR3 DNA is TGTGCCAGCACGCTAGCGGTAAACAATGAGCAGTTCTTC. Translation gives CASTLAVNNEQFF.

The CDR3 is CASSYVRGREETQYF. CDR3 coding DNA: TGTGCCAGCAGTTACGTCAGGGGGCGCGAGGAGACCCAGTACTTC. V gene TRBV6-5 combines with J gene TRBJ2-5, with 8 nucleotides matching TRBD1. The V segment lost 2 bases and the J segment 5 bases; nucleotides outside the gene matches: 7. The CDR3 covers 15 residues. The V gene's germline CDR1 is MNHEY and CDR2 SVGAGI.

The CDR3 protein is CASSGAGVGGGELFF. Written as DNA, the CDR3 is TGCGCCAGCAGTGGTGCAGGGGTTGGAGGCGGGGAGCTGTTTTTT. The V and J genes are TRBV10-1 and TRBJ2-2; D perhaps matches TRBD1 (6 bases). CDR3 length: 15 amino acids. Germline CDR1 reads WNHNN; CDR2 reads SYGVQD (reference sequence). Between the trimmed V and J ends, which lost 4 bases and 7 bases, there was a span of 16 bases.

CDR3 in DNA: TGTGCCAGCAGTTTAGGGGTGGGACAGATGAACACTGAAGCTTTCTTT. This translates into CASSLGVGQMNTEAFF. V usage is TRBV28 and J usage is TRBJ1-1, with 7 bases identical to TRBD1. CDR3 length: 16 residues. The germline V gene encodes CDR1 MDHEN and CDR2 SYDVKM. The V and J ends lost 2 bases and 0 bases, in that order; junction bases with no gene match: 6.

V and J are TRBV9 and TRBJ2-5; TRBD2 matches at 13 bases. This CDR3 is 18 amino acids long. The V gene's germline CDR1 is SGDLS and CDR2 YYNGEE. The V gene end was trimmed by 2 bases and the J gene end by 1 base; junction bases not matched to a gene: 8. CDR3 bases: TGTGCCAGCAGCGTGGCAACTAGCGGGGGGGCCCGCCAAGAGACCCAGTACTTC. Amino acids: CASSVATSGGARQETQYF.

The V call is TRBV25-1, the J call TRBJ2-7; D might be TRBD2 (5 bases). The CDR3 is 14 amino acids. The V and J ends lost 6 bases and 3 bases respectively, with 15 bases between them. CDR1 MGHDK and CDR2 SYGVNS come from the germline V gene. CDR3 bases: TGTGCCAGCAGCAAACCGGGAACCATCTACGAGCAGTACTTC. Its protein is CASSKPGTIYEQYF.

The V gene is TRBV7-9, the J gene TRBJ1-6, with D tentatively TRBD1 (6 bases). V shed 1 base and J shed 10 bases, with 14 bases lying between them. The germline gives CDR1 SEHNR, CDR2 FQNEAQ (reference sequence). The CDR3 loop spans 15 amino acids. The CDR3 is CASSLVSTGWSPLHF. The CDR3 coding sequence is TGTGCCAGCAGCTTAGTTTCGACAGGTTGGTCACCCCTCCACTTT.

CDR3 sequence reads: CASSKTAFYGYTF. CDR3 sequence (DNA): TGTGCCAGCAGCAAAACAGCCTTCTATGGCTACACCTTC. V usage is TRBV4-2 and J usage is TRBJ1-2, with unresolved D. Between the trimmed V and J ends, which lost 5 bases and 4 bases, there was a span of 11 bases. CDR1 and CDR2 (germline): LGHNA, YNFKEQ. This CDR3 contains 13 residues.

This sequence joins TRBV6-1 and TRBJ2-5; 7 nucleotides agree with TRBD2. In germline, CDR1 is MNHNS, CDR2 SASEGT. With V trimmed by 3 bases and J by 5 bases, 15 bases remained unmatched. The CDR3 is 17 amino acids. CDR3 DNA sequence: TGTGCCAGCAGTGACTACGGCCGGCGGGGCGGGGGTGAGACCCAGTACTTC. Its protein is CASSDYGRRGGGETQYF.

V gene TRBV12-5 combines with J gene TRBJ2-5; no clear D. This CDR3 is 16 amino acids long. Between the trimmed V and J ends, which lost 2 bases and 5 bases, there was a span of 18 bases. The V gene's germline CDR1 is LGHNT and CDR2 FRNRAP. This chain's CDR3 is CASGLPSSEADETQYF. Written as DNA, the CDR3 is TGTGCTAGTGGTTTGCCCTCCTCCGAGGCGGATGAGACCCAGTACTTC.

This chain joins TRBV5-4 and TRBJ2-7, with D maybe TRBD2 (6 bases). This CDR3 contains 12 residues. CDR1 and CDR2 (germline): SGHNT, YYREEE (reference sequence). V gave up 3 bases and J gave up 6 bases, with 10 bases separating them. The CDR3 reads CASSSGVREQYF. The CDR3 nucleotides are TGTGCCAGCAGCTCGGGGGTCCGCGAGCAGTACTTC.

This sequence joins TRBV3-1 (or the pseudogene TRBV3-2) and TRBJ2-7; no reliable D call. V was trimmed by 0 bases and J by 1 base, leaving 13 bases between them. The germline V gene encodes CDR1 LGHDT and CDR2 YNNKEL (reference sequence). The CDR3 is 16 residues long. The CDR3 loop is CASSQEGRPSSYEQYF. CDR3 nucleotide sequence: TGTGCCAGCAGCCAAGAAGGCAGGCCATCTTCCTACGAGCAGTACTTC.

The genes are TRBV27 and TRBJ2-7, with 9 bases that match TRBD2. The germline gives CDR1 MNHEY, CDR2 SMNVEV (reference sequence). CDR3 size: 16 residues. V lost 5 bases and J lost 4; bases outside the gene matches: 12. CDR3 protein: CASSPDPGLAFYEQYF. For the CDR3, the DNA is TGTGCCAGCAGTCCAGACCCGGGACTAGCCTTTTACGAGCAGTACTTC.

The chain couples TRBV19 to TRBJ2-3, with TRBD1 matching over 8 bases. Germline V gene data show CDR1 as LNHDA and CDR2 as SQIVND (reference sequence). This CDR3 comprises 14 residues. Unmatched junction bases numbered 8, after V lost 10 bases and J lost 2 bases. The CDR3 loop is CATSDRVYTDTQYF. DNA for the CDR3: TGTGCCACTTCGGACAGGGTATACACAGATACGCAGTATTTT.

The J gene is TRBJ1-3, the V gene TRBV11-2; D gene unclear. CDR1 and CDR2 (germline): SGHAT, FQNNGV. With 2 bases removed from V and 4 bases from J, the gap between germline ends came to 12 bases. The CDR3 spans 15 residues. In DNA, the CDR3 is TGTGCCAGCAGCTTAACTCCGTTCCGGGGAAACACCATATATTTT. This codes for CASSLTPFRGNTIYF.

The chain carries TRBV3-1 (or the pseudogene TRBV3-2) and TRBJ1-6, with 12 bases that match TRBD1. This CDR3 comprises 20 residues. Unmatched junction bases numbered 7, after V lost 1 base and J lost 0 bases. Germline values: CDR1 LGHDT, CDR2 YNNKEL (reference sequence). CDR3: CASSQGDRGRWSSYNSPLHF. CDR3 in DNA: TGTGCCAGCAGCCAAGGGGACAGGGGGCGCTGGAGCTCCTATAATTCACCCCTCCACTTT.

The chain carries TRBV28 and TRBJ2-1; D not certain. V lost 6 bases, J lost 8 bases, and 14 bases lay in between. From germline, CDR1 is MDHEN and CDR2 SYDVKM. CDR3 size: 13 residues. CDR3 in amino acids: CASRPLSEDEQFF. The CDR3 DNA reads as TGTGCCAGCAGGCCCTTAAGCGAGGATGAGCAGTTCTTC.

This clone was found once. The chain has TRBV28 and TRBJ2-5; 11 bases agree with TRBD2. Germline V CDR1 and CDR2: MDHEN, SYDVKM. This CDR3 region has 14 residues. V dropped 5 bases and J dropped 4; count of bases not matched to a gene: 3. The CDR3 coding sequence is TGTGCCAGCAGTGCCGGGACTAGCGGAGAGACCCAGTACTTC. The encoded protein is CASSAGTSGETQYF. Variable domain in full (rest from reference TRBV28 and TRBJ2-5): DVKVTQSSRYLVKRTGEKVFLECVQDMDHENMFWYRQDPGLGLRLIYFSYDVKMKEKGDIPEGYSVSREKKERFSLILESASTNQTSMYLCASSAGTSGETQYFGPGTRLLVL.

The CDR3: CASSKTTGTGRHEQYF. The CDR3, as DNA: TGTGCCAGCAGCAAAACCACCGGGACAGGGCGGCACGAGCAGTACTTC. The V gene is TRBV7-6, the J gene TRBJ2-7; TRBD1 matches at 9 bases. Trimming took 5 bases from V and 5 from J; bases not matched to a gene: 13. The CDR3 has 16 residues. Germline V gene data show CDR1 as SGHVS and CDR2 as FNYEAQ.

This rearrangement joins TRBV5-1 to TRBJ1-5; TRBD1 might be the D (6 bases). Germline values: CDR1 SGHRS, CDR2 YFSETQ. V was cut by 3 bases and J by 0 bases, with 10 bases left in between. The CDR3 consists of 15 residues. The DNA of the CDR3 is TGCGCCAGCAGCTCCACGACAGGTAGCAATCAGCCCCAGCATTTT. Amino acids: CASSSTTGSNQPQHF. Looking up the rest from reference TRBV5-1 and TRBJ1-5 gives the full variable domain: KAGVTQTPRYLIKTRGQQVTLSCSPISGHRSVSWYQQTPGQGLQFLFEYFSETQRNKGNFPGRFSGRQFSNSRSEMNVSTLELGDSALYLCASSSTTGSNQPQHFGDGTRLSIL.

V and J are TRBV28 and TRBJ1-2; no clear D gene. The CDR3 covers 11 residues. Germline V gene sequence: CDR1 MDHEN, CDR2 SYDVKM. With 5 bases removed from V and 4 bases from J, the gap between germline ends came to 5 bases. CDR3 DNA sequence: TGTGCCAGCAGTGATAGCTATGGCTACACCTTC. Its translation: CASSDSYGYTF.

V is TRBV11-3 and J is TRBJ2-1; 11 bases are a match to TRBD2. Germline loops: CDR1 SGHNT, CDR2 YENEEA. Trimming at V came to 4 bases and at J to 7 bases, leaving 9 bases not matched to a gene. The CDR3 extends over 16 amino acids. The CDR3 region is CASSSTLRLAGNEQFF. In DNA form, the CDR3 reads TGTGCCAGCAGCTCTACCCTACGACTAGCGGGGAATGAGCAGTTCTTC.

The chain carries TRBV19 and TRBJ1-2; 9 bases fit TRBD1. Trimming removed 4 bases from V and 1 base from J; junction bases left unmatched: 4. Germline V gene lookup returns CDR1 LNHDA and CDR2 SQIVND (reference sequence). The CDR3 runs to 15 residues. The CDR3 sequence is CASSTRQGVNYGYTF. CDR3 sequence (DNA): TGTGCCAGTAGTACGAGACAGGGGGTTAACTATGGCTACACCTTC. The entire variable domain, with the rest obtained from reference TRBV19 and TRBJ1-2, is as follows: DGGITQSPKYLFRKEGQNVTLSCEQNLNHDAMYWYRQDPGQGLRLIYYSQIVNDFQKGDIAEGYSVSREKKESFPLTVTSAQKNPTAFYLCASSTRQGVNYGYTFGSGTRLTVV.

The CDR3, as DNA: TGCGCCAGCAGCTTTTACAGGAATGAAAAACTGTTTTTT. Translated: CASSFYRNEKLFF. The gene calls are TRBV4-1 and TRBJ1-4; D perhaps matches TRBD1 (5 bases). CDR1 MGHRA and CDR2 YSYEKL come from the germline V gene. This CDR3 spans 13 amino acids. The V and J ends lost 5 bases and 5 bases respectively, with 9 bases between them.

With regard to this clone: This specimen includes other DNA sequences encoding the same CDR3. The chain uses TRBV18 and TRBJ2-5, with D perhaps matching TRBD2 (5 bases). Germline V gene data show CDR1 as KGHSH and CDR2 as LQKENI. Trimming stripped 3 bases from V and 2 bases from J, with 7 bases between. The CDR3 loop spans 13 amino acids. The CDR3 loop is CASSPRGQETQYF. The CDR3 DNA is TGTGCCAGCTCACCCCGGGGACAAGAGACCCAGTACTTC. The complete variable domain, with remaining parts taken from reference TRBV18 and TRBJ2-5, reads NAGVMQNPRHLVRRRGQEARLRCSPMKGHSHVYWYRQLPEEGLKFMVYLQKENIIDESGMPKERFSAEFPKEGPSILRIQQVVRGDSAAYFCASSPRGQETQYFGPGTRLLVL.

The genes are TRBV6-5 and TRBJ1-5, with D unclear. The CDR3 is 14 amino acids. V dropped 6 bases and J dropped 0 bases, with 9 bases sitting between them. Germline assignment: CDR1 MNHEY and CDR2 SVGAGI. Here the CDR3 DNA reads TGTGCCAGCAGCCCGAGAGATAGCAATCAGCCCCAGCATTTT. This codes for CASSPRDSNQPQHF.